A single sample is the source of the 21 T cell receptor beta chains below, sequenced in a study of cytomegalovirus exposure and HLA in healthy donors. Profiling relied on immunoSEQ multiplex PCR, and the TCRdb table lists in-frame clones only, not all of them. The sample shows some 100,000 clones, approximately 91% of them seen only once. The source material was PBMCs. Source of these receptors: a woman under 30 in good health and CMV-seronegative.

This chain links TRBV11-2 with TRBJ2-1; the match to TRBD2 covers 12 bases. Germline lookup yields CDR1 SGHAT and CDR2 FQNNGV. This CDR3 comprises 17 residues. V shed 6 bases, J shed 1 base, and the junction held 7 bases outside the gene matches. The CDR3 coding sequence is TGTGCCAGCAGTAAGGCTAGCGGGAGGGAGTCCTACAATGAGCAGTTCTTC. The encoded protein is CASSKASGRESYNEQFF.

The gene calls are TRBV30 and TRBJ2-5; 10 nucleotides align to TRBD2. The J segment lost 2 bases and the V segment lost 4 bases, leaving 4 bases of the junction unmatched. The germline V gene has CDR1 GTSNPN and CDR2 SVGIG (reference sequence). The CDR3 covers 14 residues. In nucleotides, the CDR3 is TGTGCCTGGATAGGGACTAGCGATCAAGAGACCCAGTACTTC. This translates into CAWIGTSDQETQYF.

The CDR3 region has the DNA TGTGCCAGCAGTGTCTCAATAGCGGGAGGGCAGGAGACCCAGTACTTC. This sequence encodes CASSVSIAGGQETQYF. The gene calls are TRBV6-1 and TRBJ2-5; 11 bases line up with TRBD2. Germline CDR1 MNHNS, CDR2 SASEGT. J was trimmed by 5 bases and V by 4 bases; bases with no gene match: 9. This CDR3 has 16 amino acids.

This chain connects TRBV7-9 to TRBJ2-7; 7 positions agree with TRBD2. V lost 5 bases, J lost 3 bases, and 10 bases stayed unmatched. Germline CDR1 and CDR2: SEHNR and FQNEAQ (reference sequence). CDR3 size: 15 residues. The CDR3 sequence is CASSPSGKGIYEQYF. The CDR3 DNA is TGTGCCAGCAGCCCCAGCGGGAAGGGGATCTACGAGCAGTACTTC.

The V gene is TRBV11-2, the J gene TRBJ2-5; 11 bases are shared with TRBD2. J lost 5 bases, V lost 5 bases, and 13 bases had no gene match. The germline V gene encodes CDR1 SGHAT and CDR2 FQNNGV. This CDR3 has 17 residues. The CDR3 DNA follows: TGTGCCAGCAGCCGGGGACTAGCGGTGGCAATGGGGGAGACCCAGTACTTC. Protein sequence: CASSRGLAVAMGETQYF.

This clone was found once. The chain carries TRBV7-7 and TRBJ1-5; 7 positions match TRBD1. Per germline, CDR1 SSHAT and CDR2 FNYEAQ (reference sequence). V shed 1 base, J shed 3 bases, and the junction held 12 bases outside the gene matches. There are 18 residues in the CDR3. CDR3 nucleotide sequence: TGTGCCAGCAGCTTAGAAGGCCTTGACAGGGAGTTCAATCAGCCCCAGCATTTT. Its protein product is CASSLEGLDREFNQPQHF.

The CDR3 DNA is TGTGCCAGCAGCCAAAACTACGACGAGCAGTACTTC. Residues: CASSQNYDEQYF. The chain is built from TRBV7-6 and TRBJ2-7; D is uncertain. Germline lookup yields CDR1 SGHVS and CDR2 FNYEAQ. The CDR3 is made up of 12 amino acids. The ends were cut back, 5 bases at V and 5 bases at J, with 10 bases in the middle.

The rearrangement links TRBV21-1 to TRBJ1-5; TRBD1 is taken as the D call from the table, unchecked against the DNA. TRBV21-1 is an annotated pseudogene. The CDR3 extends over 13 amino acids. The CDR3 bases are TGTGCCAGCAGCAAAAGGGGGCGGGAGCCCCAGCATTTT. This translates into CASSKRGREPQHF.

CDR3: CASSPQNYGYTF. The CDR3 bases are TGTGCCAGCTCACCCCAGAACTATGGCTACACCTTC. V is TRBV18 and J is TRBJ1-2; no clear D gene. This CDR3 is built from 12 residues. Germline V gene sequence: CDR1 KGHSH, CDR2 LQKENI. V was trimmed by 3 bases and J by 2 bases, leaving 4 bases between them.

This clone appeared a single time. The chain links TRBV28 to TRBJ1-2, with D perhaps matching TRBD1 (6 bases). CDR1 and CDR2 (germline): MDHEN, SYDVKM. The CDR3 covers 14 residues. Trimming shortened V by 4 bases and J by 8 bases, and 17 bases separated the two germline ends. The CDR3 region is CASSSGGESSGYTF. CDR3 DNA sequence: TGTGCCAGCAGTTCGGGGGGCGAGTCGAGCGGCTACACCTTC.

The chain joins TRBV27 to TRBJ2-7; 9 bases line up with TRBD2. Germline-derived CDR1 and CDR2 are MNHEY and SMNVEV (reference sequence). The length of the CDR3 is 17 residues. J lost 0 bases, V lost 3 bases, and 9 bases had no gene match. Here the CDR3 reads CASSFLGQRGASYEQYF. CDR3 bases: TGTGCCAGCAGTTTCCTGGGTCAGCGGGGGGCCTCCTACGAGCAGTACTTC.

The chain couples TRBV28 to TRBJ1-1; possibly TRBD1 for D (5 bases). In germline, CDR1 is MDHEN, CDR2 SYDVKM. The germline V and J ends were trimmed by 7 bases and 1 base, with 10 bases remaining between them. The CDR3 runs to 13 residues. The CDR3 spells CASKSRANTEAFF. The CDR3, as DNA: TGTGCCAGCAAATCCAGGGCGAACACTGAAGCTTTCTTT.

The V call is TRBV5-4, the J call TRBJ1-1; D ambiguous. The CDR3 consists of 11 residues. Between the trimmed V and J ends, which lost 5 bases and 2 bases, there was a span of 4 bases. Germline V gene lookup returns CDR1 SGHNT and CDR2 YYREEE (reference sequence). CDR3 residues: CASRLNTEAFF. CDR3 in DNA: TGTGCCAGCAGGTTAAACACTGAAGCTTTCTTT.

The chain carries TRBV7-6 and TRBJ2-7; 8 positions agree with TRBD2. CDR1 is SGHVS, CDR2 FNYEAQ, per germline. The V gene end was trimmed by 5 bases and the J gene end by 4 bases; junction bases not matched to a gene: 10. The CDR3 covers 15 residues. The CDR3 bases are TGTGCCAGCAGCGACCAACTAGCGGAGCTATACGAGCAGTACTTC. This encodes CASSDQLAELYEQYF.

The rearrangement links TRBV6-5 to TRBJ2-3, with D perhaps matching TRBD2 (7 bases). The germline gives CDR1 MNHEY, CDR2 SVGAGI. The ends were cut back, 5 bases at V and 5 bases at J, with 17 bases in the middle. This CDR3 contains 15 residues. For the CDR3, the DNA is TGTGCCAGCAGTGCCGCCGGGGGGCCAGGAGATACGCAGTATTTT. It is translated as CASSAAGGPGDTQYF.

The chain combines TRBV19 with TRBJ1-6; D perhaps matches TRBD1 (6 bases). Germline V gene sequence: CDR1 LNHDA, CDR2 SQIVND (reference sequence). The V end was cut by 5 bases, the J end by 4 bases, with 18 bases between. The CDR3 spans 17 residues. DNA of the CDR3: TGTGCCAGTAGTGGCTCACAGGGAGACGGGTATAATTCACCCCTCCACTTT. Translated: CASSGSQGDGYNSPLHF.

The J gene is TRBJ2-1, the V gene TRBV30; 9 bases agree with TRBD1. The CDR3 loop spans 15 amino acids. Germline CDR1 is GTSNPN and CDR2 is SVGIG (reference sequence). Trimming removed 4 bases from V and 9 bases from J; junction bases left unmatched: 13. This CDR3 reads CAWNRGTGYKGEQFF. The CDR3 DNA reads TGTGCCTGGAATAGAGGGACAGGGTACAAGGGTGAGCAGTTCTTC.

V usage is TRBV7-3 and J usage is TRBJ1-1, with 7 nucleotides matching TRBD1. CDR1 and CDR2 (germline): SGHTA, FQGTGA. The CDR3 covers 14 residues. V lost 5 bases and J lost 6; bases outside the gene matches: 9. CDR3 sequence reads: CASSQTTGAPEAFF. The CDR3 nucleotides read TGTGCCAGCAGCCAAACCACAGGGGCCCCTGAAGCTTTCTTT.

The chain uses TRBV7-9 and TRBJ1-1; TRBD1 agrees at 9 bases. V lost 3 bases, J lost 8 bases, and 7 bases stayed unmatched. This CDR3 is built from 14 residues. CDR1 SEHNR and CDR2 FQNEAQ come from the germline V gene (reference sequence). The CDR3 DNA follows: TGTGCCAGCAGCTTCACCGGGACAGGGTCCGAAGCTTTCTTT. This gives the protein CASSFTGTGSEAFF.

This chain links TRBV6-5 with TRBJ2-1; the match to TRBD1 covers 9 bases. The CDR3 sequence is 16 residues long. Germline loops: CDR1 MNHEY, CDR2 SVGAGI. Unmatched junction bases numbered 4, after V lost 0 bases and J lost 4 bases. CDR3 sequence reads: CASSYSYRGLYNEQFF. In nucleotides, the CDR3 is TGTGCCAGCAGTTACTCCTACAGGGGGCTTTACAATGAGCAGTTCTTC.

The chain carries TRBV28 and TRBJ1-2; 8 positions agree with TRBD1. CDR3 length: 14 residues. The V segment lost 5 bases and the J segment 3 bases; nucleotides outside the gene matches: 5. In germline, CDR1 is MDHEN, CDR2 SYDVKM. The CDR3 spells CASSRQGRYYGYTF. The DNA for the CDR3 is TGTGCCAGCAGTCGACAGGGGAGGTACTATGGCTACACCTTC.